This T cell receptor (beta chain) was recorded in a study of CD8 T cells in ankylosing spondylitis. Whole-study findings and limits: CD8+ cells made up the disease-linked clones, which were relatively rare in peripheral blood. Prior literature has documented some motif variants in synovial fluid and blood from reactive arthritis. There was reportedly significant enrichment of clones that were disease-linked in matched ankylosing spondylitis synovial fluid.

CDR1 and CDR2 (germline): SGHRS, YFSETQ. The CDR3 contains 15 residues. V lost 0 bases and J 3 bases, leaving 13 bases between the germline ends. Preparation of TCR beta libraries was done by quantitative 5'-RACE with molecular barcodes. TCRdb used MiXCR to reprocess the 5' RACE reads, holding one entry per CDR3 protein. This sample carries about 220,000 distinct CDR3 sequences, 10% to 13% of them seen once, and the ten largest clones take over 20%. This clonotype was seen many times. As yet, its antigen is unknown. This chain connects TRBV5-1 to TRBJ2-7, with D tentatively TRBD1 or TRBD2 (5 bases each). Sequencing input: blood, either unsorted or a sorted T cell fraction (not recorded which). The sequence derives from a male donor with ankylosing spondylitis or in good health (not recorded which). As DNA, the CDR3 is TGCGCCAGCAGCTTGGACGGGGACGGGATCTACGAGCAGTACTTC. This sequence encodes CASSLDGDGIYEQYF.